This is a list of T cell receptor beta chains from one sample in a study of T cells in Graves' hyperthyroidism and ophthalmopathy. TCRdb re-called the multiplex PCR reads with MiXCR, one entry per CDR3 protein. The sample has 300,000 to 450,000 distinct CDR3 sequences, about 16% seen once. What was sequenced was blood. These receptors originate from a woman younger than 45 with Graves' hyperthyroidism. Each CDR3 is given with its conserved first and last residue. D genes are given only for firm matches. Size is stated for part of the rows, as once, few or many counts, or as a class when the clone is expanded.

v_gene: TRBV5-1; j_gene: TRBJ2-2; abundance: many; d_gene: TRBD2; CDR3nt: TGCGCCAGCAGCTCGGGGACTAGCGGGAGTTCTGGGGAGCTGTTTTTT; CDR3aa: CASSSGTSGSSGELFF
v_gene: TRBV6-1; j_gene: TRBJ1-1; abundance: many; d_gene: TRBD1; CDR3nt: TGTGCCAGCAGTGCAGGGGGGTACACTGAAGCTTTCTTT; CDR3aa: CASSAGGYTEAFF
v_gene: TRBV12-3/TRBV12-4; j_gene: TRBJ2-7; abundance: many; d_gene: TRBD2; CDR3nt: TGTGCCAGCAGAGCCGGACTAGCGGGAGCCTACGAGCAGTACTTC; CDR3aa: CASRAGLAGAYEQYF
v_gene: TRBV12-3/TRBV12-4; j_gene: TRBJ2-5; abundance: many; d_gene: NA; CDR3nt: TGTGCCAGCAGTTTTGGGGAGATGGAGACCCAGTACTTC; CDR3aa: CASSFGEMETQYF
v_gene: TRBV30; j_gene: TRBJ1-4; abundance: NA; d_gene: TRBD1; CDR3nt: TGTGCCTGGGCCCCGTGGGTGACAGGGGGCTCCGGTAATGAAAAACTGTTTTTT; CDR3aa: CAWAPWVTGGSGNEKLFF
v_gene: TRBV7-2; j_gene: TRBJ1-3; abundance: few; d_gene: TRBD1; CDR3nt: TGTGCCAGCAGCTTGGACAGGAGCACCCGCTCTGGAAACACCATATATTTT; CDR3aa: CASSLDRSTRSGNTIYF
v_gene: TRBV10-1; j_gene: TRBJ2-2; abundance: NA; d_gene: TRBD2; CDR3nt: TGCGCCAGCAGTGAGGATGGGACTCCCGAAGTAGCGGGGAACACCGGGGAGCTGTTTTTT; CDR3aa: CASSEDGTPEVAGNTGELFF
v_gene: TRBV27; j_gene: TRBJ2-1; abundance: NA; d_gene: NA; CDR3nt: TGTGCCAGCAGTAGGGACTGGATCTACAATGAGCAGTTCTTC; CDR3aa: CASSRDWIYNEQFF
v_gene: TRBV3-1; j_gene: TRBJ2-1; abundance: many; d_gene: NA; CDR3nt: TGTGCCAGCAGGCAAGGGACCTACAATGAGCAGTTCTTC; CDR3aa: CASRQGTYNEQFF
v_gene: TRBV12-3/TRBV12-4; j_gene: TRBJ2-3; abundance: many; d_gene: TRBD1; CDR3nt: TGTGCCAGCAGTTTGGGGACAGGCCCAGATACGCAGTATTTT; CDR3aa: CASSLGTGPDTQYF
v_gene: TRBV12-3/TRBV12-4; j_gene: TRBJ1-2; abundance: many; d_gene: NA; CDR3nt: TGTGCCAGCGGGGGTCTCGGGGGGTATGGCTACACCTTC; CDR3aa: CASGGLGGYGYTF
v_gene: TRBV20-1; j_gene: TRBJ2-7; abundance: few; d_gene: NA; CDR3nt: TGCAGTGCTAGAGATCGGTCGGGGAGCCCCTACGAGCAGTACTTC; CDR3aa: CSARDRSGSPYEQYF
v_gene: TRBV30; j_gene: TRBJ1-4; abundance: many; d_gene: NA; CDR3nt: TGTGCCTGGAGATGGGGGTTTAATGAAAAACTGTTTTTT; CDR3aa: CAWRWGFNEKLFF
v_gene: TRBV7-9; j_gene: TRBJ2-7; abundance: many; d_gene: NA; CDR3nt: TGTGCCAGCAGCTTGACCGGACAAGCCTACGAGCAGTACTTC; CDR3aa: CASSLTGQAYEQYF
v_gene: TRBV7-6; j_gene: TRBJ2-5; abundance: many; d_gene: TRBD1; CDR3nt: TGTGCCAGCAGCTTACGGGGACAGGGCAACCAAGAGACCCAGTACTTC; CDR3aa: CASSLRGQGNQETQYF
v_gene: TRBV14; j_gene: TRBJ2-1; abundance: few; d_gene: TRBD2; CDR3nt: TGTGCCAGCAGCCAAGTACCTAGCGGTACCTTGGGCAATGAGCAGTTCTTC; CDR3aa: CASSQVPSGTLGNEQFF
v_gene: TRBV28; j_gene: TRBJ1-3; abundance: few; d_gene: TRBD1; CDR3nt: TGTGCCAGCAGGTCAGACAGGGTGACTGGAAACACCATATATTTT; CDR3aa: CASRSDRVTGNTIYF
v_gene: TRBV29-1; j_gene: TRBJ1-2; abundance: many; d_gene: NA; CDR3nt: TGCAGCGTTTCCGACAGGTCCTATGGCTACACCTTC; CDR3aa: CSVSDRSYGYTF
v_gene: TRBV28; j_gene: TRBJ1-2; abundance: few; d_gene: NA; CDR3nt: TGTGCCAGCAGCGAGTCTGGGCAGAGGAGTGGCTACACCTTC; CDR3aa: CASSESGQRSGYTF
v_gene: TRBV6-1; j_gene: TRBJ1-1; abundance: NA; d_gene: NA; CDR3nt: TGTGCCAGCAGCCTCGGGCGGAAGAACACTGAAGCTTTCTTT; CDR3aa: CASSLGRKNTEAFF
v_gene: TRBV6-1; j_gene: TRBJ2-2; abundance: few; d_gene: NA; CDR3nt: TGTGCCACATTAGGGGCCGGACTGGAGCTGTTTTTT; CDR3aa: CATLGAGLELFF
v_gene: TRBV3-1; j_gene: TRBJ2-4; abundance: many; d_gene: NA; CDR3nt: TGTGCCAGCAGCCAATCCGGAAACATTCAGTACTTC; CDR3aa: CASSQSGNIQYF
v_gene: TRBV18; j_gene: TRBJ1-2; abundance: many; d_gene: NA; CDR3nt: TGTGCCAGCTCACCGCCAGACGGGGGGGTCGATGGCTACACCTTC; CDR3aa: CASSPPDGGVDGYTF
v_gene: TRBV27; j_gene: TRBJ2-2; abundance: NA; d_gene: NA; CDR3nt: TGTGCCAGCAGTCCACTCCTGACGTACGGGGAGCTGTTTTTT; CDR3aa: CASSPLLTYGELFF
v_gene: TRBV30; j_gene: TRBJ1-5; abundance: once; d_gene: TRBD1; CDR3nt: TGTGCCTGGAGTCATGGCGGGACAGCAAATCAGCCCCAGCATTTT; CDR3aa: CAWSHGGTANQPQHF
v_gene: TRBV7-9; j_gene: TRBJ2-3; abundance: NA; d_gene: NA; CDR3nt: TGTGCCAGCAGCCCCCCCATTAGGTTTGGGGATACGCAGTATTTT; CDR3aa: CASSPPIRFGDTQYF
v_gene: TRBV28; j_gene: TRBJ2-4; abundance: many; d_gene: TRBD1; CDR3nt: TGTGCCAGCAGGAAGACAGGGGAGGACATTCAGTACTTC; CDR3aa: CASRKTGEDIQYF
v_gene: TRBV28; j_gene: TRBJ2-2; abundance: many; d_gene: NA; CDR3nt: TGTGCCAGCAGTTTTGGGGGGGCGAGTACCGGGGAGCTGTTTTTT; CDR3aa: CASSFGGASTGELFF
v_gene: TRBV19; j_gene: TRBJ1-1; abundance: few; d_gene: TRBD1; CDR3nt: TGTGCCAGTAGTGCGATACAGGGGGCGCGGACTGAAGCTTTCTTT; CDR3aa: CASSAIQGARTEAFF
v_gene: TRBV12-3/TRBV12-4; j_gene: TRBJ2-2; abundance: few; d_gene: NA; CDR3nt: TGTGCCAGCAGTACCACAGGGCAGGGAAGCGGGGAGCTGTTTTTT; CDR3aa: CASSTTGQGSGELFF